The T cell receptor beta chain under discussion was sequenced for a study of neurological immune-mediated disorders. Whole-study results and caveats: Multiple sclerosis patients had less TCR clonal expansion than even healthy controls, unlike HTLV-1-associated myelopathy. No CDR3 amino acid sequences recurred among expanded clones across subjects, suggesting private repertoires in all groups.

The sorted libraries involved the use of 850,000 to 1,000,000 CD4+ or CD8+ T cells. A single run covered 15-18 subjects with over 180 million TCR-beta sequences. MiXCR, run by TCRdb on the 5' RACE reads, gives a single entry per CDR3 protein. The table shows about 20,000 distinct CDR3 sequences, with 7% to 8.5% occurring only once. This clonotype was seen at least ten times. Its target is unknown. The germline gives CDR1 SGHRS, CDR2 YFSETQ. The V and J ends lost 0 bases and 1 base respectively, with 7 bases between them. The CDR3 is 14 residues long. Sequencing was done on a sample of CD8+ T cells from blood. The rearrangement uses TRBV5-1 and TRBJ2-5, with D perhaps matching TRBD1 (5 bases). The TCR comes from a woman aged 25-40 years with HTLV-1-associated myelopathy (HAM/TSP). The CDR3 sequence: CASSLADSQETQYF. The CDR3 bases are TGCGCCAGCAGCTTGGCCGACAGCCAAGAGACCCAGTACTTC.